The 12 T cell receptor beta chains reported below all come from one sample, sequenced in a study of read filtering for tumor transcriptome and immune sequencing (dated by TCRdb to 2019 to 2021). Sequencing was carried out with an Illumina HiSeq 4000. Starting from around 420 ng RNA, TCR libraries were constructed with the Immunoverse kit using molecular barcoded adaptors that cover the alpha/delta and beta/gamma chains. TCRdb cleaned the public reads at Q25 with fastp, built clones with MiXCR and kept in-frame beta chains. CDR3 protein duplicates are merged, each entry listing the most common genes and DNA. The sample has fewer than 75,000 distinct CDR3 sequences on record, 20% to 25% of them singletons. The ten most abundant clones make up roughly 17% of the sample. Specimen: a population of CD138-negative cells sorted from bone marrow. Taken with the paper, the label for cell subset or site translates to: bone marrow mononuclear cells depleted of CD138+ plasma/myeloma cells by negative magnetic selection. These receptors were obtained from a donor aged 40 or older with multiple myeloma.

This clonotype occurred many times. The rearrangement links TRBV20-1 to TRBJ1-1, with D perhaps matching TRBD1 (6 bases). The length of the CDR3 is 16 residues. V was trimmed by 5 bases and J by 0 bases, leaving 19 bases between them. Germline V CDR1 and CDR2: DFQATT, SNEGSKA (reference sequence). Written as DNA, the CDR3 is TGCAGTGCTTCAACAGGGCCTCTTTCAATGAACACTGAAGCTTTCTTT. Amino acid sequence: CSASTGPLSMNTEAFF.

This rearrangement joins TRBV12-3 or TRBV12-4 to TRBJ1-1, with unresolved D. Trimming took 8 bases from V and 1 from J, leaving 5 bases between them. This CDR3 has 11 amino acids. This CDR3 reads CASFKNTEAFF. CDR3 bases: TGTGCCAGCTTTAAGAACACTGAAGCTTTCTTT.

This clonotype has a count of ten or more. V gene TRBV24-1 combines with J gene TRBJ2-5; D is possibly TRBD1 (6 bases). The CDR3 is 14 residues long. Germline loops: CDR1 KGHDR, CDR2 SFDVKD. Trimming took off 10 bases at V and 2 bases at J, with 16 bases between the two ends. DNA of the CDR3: TGTGCCACAGCAGGGATGAGGGGGCAAGAGACCCAGTACTTC. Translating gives CATAGMRGQETQYF.

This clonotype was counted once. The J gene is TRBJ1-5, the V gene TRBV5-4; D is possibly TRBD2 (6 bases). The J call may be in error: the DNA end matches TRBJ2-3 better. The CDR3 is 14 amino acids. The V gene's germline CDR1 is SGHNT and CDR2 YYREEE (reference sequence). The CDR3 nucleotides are TGTGCCAGCAGCTTGGGGAGGGAGAATCAGCCCCAGTATTTT. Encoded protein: CASSLGRENQPQYF.

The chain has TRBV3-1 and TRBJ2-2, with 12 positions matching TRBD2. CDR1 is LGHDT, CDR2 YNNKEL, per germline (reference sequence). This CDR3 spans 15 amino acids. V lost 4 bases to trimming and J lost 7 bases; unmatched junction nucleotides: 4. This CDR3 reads CASSRGLAGNGELFF. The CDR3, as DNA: TGTGCCAGCAGCCGCGGACTAGCGGGGAACGGGGAGCTGTTTTTT. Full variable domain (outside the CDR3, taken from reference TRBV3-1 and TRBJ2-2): DTAVSQTPKYLVTQMGNDKSIKCEQNLGHDTMYWYKQDSKKFLKIMFSYNNKELIINETVPNRFSPKSPDKAHLNLHINSLELGDSAVYFCASSRGLAGNGELFFGEGSRLTVL.

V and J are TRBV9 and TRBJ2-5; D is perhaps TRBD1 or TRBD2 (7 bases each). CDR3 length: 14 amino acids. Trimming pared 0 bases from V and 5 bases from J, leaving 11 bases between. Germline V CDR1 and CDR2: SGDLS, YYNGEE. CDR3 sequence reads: CASSVDRGGETQYF. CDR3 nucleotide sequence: TGTGCCAGCAGCGTAGACAGGGGAGGGGAGACCCAGTACTTC.

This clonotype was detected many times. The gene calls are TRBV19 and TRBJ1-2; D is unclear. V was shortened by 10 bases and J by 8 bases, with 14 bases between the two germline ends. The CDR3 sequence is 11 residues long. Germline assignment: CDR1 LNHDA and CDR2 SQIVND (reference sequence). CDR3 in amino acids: CATETDLGYTF. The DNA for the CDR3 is TGTGCCACTGAGACCGACTTAGGCTACACCTTC.

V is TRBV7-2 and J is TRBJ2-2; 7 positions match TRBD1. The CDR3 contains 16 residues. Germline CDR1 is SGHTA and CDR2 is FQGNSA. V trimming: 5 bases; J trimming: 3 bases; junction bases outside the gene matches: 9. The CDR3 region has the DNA TGTGCCAGCAGCCCTTACAGGGGATTGGACACCGGGGAGCTGTTTTTT. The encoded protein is CASSPYRGLDTGELFF.

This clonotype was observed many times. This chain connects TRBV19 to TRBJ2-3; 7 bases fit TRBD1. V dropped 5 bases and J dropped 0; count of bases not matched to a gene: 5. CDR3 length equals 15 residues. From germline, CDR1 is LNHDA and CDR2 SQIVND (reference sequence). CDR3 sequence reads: CASSLDRASTDTQYF. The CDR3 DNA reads TGTGCCAGTAGTCTTGACAGGGCTAGCACAGATACGCAGTATTTT.

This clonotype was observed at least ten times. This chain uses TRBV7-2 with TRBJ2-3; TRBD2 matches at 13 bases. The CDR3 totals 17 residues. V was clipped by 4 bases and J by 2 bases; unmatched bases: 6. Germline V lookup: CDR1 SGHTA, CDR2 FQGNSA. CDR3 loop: CASSSRLAGGATDTQYF. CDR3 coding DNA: TGTGCCAGCAGCTCTCGACTAGCGGGGGGAGCCACAGATACGCAGTATTTT.

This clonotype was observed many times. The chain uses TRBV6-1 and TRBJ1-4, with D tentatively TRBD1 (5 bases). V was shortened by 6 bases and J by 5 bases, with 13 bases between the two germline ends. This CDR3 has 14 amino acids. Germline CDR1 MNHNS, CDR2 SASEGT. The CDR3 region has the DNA TGTGCCAGCAGCTTGACAGTAAACAATGAAAAACTGTTTTTT. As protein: CASSLTVNNEKLFF.

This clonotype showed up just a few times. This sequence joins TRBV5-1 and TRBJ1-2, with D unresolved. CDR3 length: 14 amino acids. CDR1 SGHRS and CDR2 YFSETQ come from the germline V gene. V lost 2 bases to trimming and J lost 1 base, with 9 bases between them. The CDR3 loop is CASSLGNINYGYTF. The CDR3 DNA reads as TGCGCCAGCAGCTTAGGGAATATTAACTATGGCTACACCTTC.